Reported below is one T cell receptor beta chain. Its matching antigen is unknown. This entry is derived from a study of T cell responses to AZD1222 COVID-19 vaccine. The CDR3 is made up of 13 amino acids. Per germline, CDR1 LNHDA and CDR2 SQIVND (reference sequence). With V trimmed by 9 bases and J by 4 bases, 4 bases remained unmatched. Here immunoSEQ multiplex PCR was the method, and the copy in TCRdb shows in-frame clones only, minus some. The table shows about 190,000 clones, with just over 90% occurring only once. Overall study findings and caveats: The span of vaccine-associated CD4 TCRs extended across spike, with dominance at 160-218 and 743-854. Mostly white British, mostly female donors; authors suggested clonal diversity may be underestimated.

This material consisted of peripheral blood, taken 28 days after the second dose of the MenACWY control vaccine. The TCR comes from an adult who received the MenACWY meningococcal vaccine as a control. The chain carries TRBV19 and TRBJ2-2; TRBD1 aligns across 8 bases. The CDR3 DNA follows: TGTGCCAGCCTCAGGGGGCGCACCGGGGAGCTGTTTTTT. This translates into CASLRGRTGELFF.